The source of this TCR beta chain is a study of blood T cells in healthy people across ages. This CDR3 region has 17 residues. Combining a sample-barcoded 5' primer with a J-beta primer mix, a second PCR ran for roughly 7 to 11 cycles. In TCRdb, the 5' RACE reads were re-called with MiXCR into one record per CDR3 protein. The sample records 650,000 to 800,000 distinct CDR3 sequences, under 45% being singletons. This clonotype was observed many times. This clonotype was sampled from a man aged 60 to 69 in good health. Material for sequencing was blood. The J gene is TRBJ2-5, the V gene TRBV21-1; the table's D call, TRBD1, has no DNA check behind it. TRBV21-1 is classified as a pseudogene. Here the CDR3 DNA reads TGTGCCAGCAGCAAACCCTTCTTTTTGGGCTGGGGGGAGACCCAGTACTTC. This gives the protein CASSKPFFLGWGETQYF.